These T cell receptor beta chains were read from a single sample in a study of blood T cell repertoires in COVID-19. Measured with immunoSEQ multiplex PCR; TCRdb has only the in-frame clones, and not every one. The sample has approximately 360,000 clones, roughly 90% seen once. Source material: peripheral blood. These receptors were taken from a middle-aged man with acute or convalescent COVID-19. The CDR3 runs from the conserved cysteine through the conserved F or W. The D gene is left open where the match is weak. Clone size, where shown, is once, few, many, or a class for clones that have expanded.

d_call,clone_size,j_call,v_call,cdr3_aa,cdr3_nt
.,.,TRBJ2-1,TRBV19,CASSVQGVGEQFF,TGTGCCAGTAGCGTACAGGGTGTAGGTGAGCAGTTCTTC
.,.,TRBJ2-7,TRBV21-1,CASSLRGQGRMSYEQYF,TGTGCCAGCAGCTTACGCGGACAAGGGAGGATGTCCTACGAGCAGTACTTC
TRBD1,.,TRBJ1-2,TRBV7-7,CASSPPHRGPDSNYGYTF,TGTGCTAGCAGCCCCCCACACAGGGGGCCTGATTCTAACTATGGCTACACCTTC
.,.,TRBJ1-1,TRBV5-4,CASSPTGYTEAFF,TGTGCCAGCAGCCCAACAGGGTACACTGAAGCTTTCTTT
TRBD1,.,TRBJ1-3,TRBV6-5,CASTGQGGNTIYF,TGTGCCAGCACTGGACAGGGAGGAAACACCATATATTTT
TRBD1,.,TRBJ2-7,TRBV27,CASSLWQGAGEQYF,TGTGCCAGCAGTTTATGGCAGGGGGCCGGGGAGCAGTACTTC
TRBD2,once,TRBJ2-7,TRBV11-2,CASSLHTGTRSYEQYF,TGTGCCAGCAGCTTGCATACCGGGACTAGATCTTACGAGCAGTACTTC
TRBD2,.,TRBJ2-5,TRBV5-1,CASSFDGTSGSQETQYF,TGCGCCAGCAGCTTCGATGGGACTAGCGGATCCCAAGAGACCCAGTACTTC
.,.,TRBJ1-5,TRBV12-3/TRBV12-4,CASSLEGKTQHF,TGTGCCAGCAGTTTGGAGGGCAAGACCCAGCATTTT
.,.,TRBJ1-2,TRBV7-9,CASSLQGYGYTF,TGTGCCAGCAGCTTACAGGGCTATGGCTACACCTTC
.,few,TRBJ1-1,TRBV2,CASSTGGQAGIPEAFF,TGTGCCAGCAGTACCGGGGGGCAGGCTGGTATCCCTGAAGCTTTCTTT
TRBD1,.,TRBJ1-2,TRBV6-1,CASSEAREGANHF,TGTGCCAGCAGTGAAGCGCGGGAGGGGGCGAACCACTTC
TRBD1,.,TRBJ1-5,TRBV6-6,CASSRGQGALQPQHF,TGTGCCAGCAGCCGAGGACAGGGGGCATTGCAGCCCCAGCATTTT
.,.,TRBJ1-3,TRBV7-5,CARIFGNTIYF,TGTGCCAGAATATTCGGAAACACCATATATTTT
.,.,TRBJ1-5,TRBV19,CASSPRTVGSYSNQPQHF,TGTGCCAGTAGTCCCCGAACGGTGGGGAGCTATAGCAATCAGCCCCAGCATTTT
TRBD1,.,TRBJ2-2,TRBV7-8,CASRYGTGRNGELFF,TGTGCCAGCAGATACGGGACAGGGAGGAACGGGGAGCTGTTTTTT
TRBD1,.,TRBJ1-6,TRBV28,CASRNQGGSYNSPLHF,TGTGCCAGCAGGAACCAGGGGGGCTCCTATAATTCACCCCTCCACTTT
.,.,TRBJ1-5,TRBV6-2/TRBV6-3,CASSSISGYSNQPQHF,TGTGCCAGCAGTTCAATCTCGGGTTATAGCAATCAGCCCCAGCATTTT
TRBD1,.,TRBJ1-2,TRBV13,CASSQTQGVGYTF,TGTGCCAGCAGTCAAACCCAGGGGGTTGGCTACACCTTC
.,.,TRBJ1-1,TRBV30,CAWDRNTEAFF,TGTGCCTGGGACAGGAACACTGAAGCTTTCTTT
.,.,TRBJ1-1,TRBV30,CAWSADTKSTEAFF,TGTGCCTGGAGCGCCGACACAAAGTCCACTGAAGCTTTCTTT
TRBD1,.,TRBJ1-1,TRBV7-9,CASSPWTGVVTEAFF,TGTGCCAGCAGCCCCTGGACAGGGGTAGTCACTGAAGCTTTCTTT
TRBD2,.,TRBJ2-7,TRBV2,CASRPGLTSYEQYF,TGTGCCAGCCGGCCGGGACTAACTTCCTACGAGCAGTACTTC
.,many,TRBJ2-7,TRBV11-2,CASSRYGGAYEQYF,TGTGCCAGCAGCCGTTACGGGGGAGCCTACGAGCAGTACTTC
TRBD1,.,TRBJ1-5,TRBV28,CASSQLPGGYNQPQHF,TGTGCCAGCAGTCAACTCCCAGGGGGATACAATCAGCCCCAGCATTTT
TRBD1,.,TRBJ2-3,TRBV5-6,CASTPTGEVSTDTQYF,TGTGCCAGCACCCCGACAGGGGAAGTTAGCACAGATACGCAGTATTTT
TRBD2,.,TRBJ2-7,TRBV3-1/TRBV3-2,CASSQVIRTSGGDYLYEQYF,TGTGCCAGCAGCCAAGTTATCCGGACTAGCGGGGGGGATTACTTGTACGAGCAGTACTTC
TRBD2,once,TRBJ2-3,TRBV6-5,CASSYGASGVTDTQYF,TGTGCCAGCAGTTACGGGGCTAGCGGGGTCACAGATACGCAGTATTTT
TRBD1,once,TRBJ1-1,TRBV6-5,CASYRDRESEAFF,TGTGCCAGCTACCGGGACAGGGAATCTGAAGCTTTCTTT
.,.,TRBJ1-3,TRBV11-2,CASSFNRDGNTIYF,TGTGCCAGCAGCTTTAACAGGGATGGAAACACCATATATTTT
TRBD2,.,TRBJ2-5,TRBV7-2,CASRPNLAEETQYF,TGTGCCAGCAGACCCAACCTAGCGGAAGAGACCCAGTACTTC
TRBD1,.,TRBJ1-1,TRBV4-1,CASSHRTGSSLAFF,TGCGCCAGCAGCCATCGGACAGGATCTTCGTTGGCTTTCTTT
.,.,TRBJ2-3,TRBV5-1,CATSAEQAGTQYF,TGCGCCACCTCCGCCGAACAGGCTGGTACGCAGTATTTT
TRBD2,.,TRBJ2-5,TRBV4-2,CASSPFGGLAGGRGETQYF,TGTGCCAGCAGCCCTTTTGGGGGACTAGCGGGGGGTCGAGGGGAGACCCAGTACTTC
TRBD2,once,TRBJ2-1,TRBV4-1,CASSRPVIREGDNEQFF,TGCGCCAGCAGCCGGCCAGTCATACGGGAGGGTGACAATGAGCAGTTCTTC
.,few,TRBJ2-7,TRBV3-1/TRBV3-2,CASSHDGNRAADYEQYF,TGTGCCAGCAGCCACGACGGGAACCGAGCCGCGGACTACGAGCAGTACTTC
.,.,TRBJ2-7,TRBV4-3,CASSPGPGGYEQYF,TGCGCCAGCAGCCCCGGGCCCGGGGGCTACGAGCAGTACTTC
TRBD1,once,TRBJ1-4,TRBV27,CASSLLGQGNEKLFF,TGTGCCAGCAGTTTATTAGGACAGGGGAATGAAAAACTGTTTTTT
.,.,TRBJ2-1,TRBV20-1,CSASVRPSDEQFF,TGCAGTGCTAGTGTCCGCCCTAGCGATGAGCAGTTCTTC
TRBD1,.,TRBJ2-1,TRBV7-8,CASSPKGQGPYNEQFF,TGTGCCAGCAGCCCGAAGGGACAGGGTCCGTACAATGAGCAGTTCTTC
TRBD2,.,TRBJ2-3,TRBV5-8,CASCAARGASGRSDTQYF,TGTGCCAGCTGCGCTGCGCGGGGGGCCTCTGGGCGCTCAGATACGCAGTATTTT
TRBD1,.,TRBJ2-5,TRBV5-6,CASSSRGTGPGVQETQYF,TGTGCCAGCAGCTCCCGCGGGACAGGGCCCGGAGTGCAAGAGACCCAGTACTTC
.,.,TRBJ1-2,TRBV6-6,CASRSREEGYTF,TGTGCCAGCAGGTCCCGAGAGGAAGGCTACACCTTC